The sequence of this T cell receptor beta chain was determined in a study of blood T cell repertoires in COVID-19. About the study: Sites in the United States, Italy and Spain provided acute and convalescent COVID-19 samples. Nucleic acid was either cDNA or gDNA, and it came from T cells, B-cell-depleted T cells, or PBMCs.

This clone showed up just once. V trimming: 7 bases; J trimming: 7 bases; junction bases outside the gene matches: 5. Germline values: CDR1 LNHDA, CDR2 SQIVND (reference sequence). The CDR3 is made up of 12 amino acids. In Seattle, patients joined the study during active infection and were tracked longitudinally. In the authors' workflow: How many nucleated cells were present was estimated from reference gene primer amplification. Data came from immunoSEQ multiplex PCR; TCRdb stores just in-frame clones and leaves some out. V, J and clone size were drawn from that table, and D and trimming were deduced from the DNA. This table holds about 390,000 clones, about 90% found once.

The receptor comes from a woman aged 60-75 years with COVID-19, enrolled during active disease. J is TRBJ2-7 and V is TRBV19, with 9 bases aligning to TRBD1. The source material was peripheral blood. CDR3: CASKQGAQEQYF. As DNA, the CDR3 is TGTGCCAGTAAACAGGGGGCGCAGGAGCAGTACTTC.